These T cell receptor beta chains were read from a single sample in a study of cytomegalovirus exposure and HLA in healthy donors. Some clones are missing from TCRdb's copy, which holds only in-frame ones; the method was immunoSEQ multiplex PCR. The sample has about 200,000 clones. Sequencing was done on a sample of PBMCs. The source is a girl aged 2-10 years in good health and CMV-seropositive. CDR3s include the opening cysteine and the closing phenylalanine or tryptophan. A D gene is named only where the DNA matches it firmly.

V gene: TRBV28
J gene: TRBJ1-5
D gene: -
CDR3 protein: CASSLVRRDQPQHF
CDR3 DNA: TGTGCCAGCAGTTTGGTTAGGAGGGATCAGCCCCAGCATTTT

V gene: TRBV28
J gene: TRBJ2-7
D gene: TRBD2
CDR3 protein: CASKREGGFYEQYF
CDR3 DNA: TGTGCCAGCAAACGGGAGGGGGGTTTCTACGAGCAGTACTTC

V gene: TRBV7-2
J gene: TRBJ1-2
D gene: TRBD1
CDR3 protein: CASSLAAQYRGDWYGYTF
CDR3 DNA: TGTGCCAGCAGCTTAGCGGCCCAATACAGGGGGGATTGGTATGGCTACACCTTC

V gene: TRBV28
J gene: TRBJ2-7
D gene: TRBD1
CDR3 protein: CASSGHRDRGYEQYF
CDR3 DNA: TGTGCCAGCAGTGGCCACCGGGACAGGGGCTACGAGCAGTACTTC

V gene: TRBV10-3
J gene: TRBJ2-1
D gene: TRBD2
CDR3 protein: CAITRLAGGLREQFF
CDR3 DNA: TGTGCCATCACCCGACTAGCGGGAGGCCTACGAGAGCAGTTCTTC

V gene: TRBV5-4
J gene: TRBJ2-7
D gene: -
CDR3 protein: CASSYGTRAYEQYF
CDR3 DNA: TGTGCCAGCAGCTATGGGACTCGCGCCTACGAGCAGTACTTC

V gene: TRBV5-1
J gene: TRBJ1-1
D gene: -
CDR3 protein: CASSLQVTNTEAFF
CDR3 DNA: TGCGCCAGCAGCTTGCAGGTCACGAACACTGAAGCTTTCTTT

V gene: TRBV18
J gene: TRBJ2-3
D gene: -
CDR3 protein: CASSPLADTQYF
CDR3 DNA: TGTGCCAGCTCACCATTAGCAGATACGCAGTATTTT

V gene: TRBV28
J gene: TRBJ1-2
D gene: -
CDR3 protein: CAGRGREPYGYTF
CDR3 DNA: TGTGCCGGTCGGGGGAGGGAGCCCTATGGCTACACCTTC

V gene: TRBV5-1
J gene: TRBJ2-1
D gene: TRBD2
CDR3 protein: CASSVQLAASYNEQFF
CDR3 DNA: TGCGCCAGCAGCGTACAACTAGCGGCCTCCTACAATGAGCAGTTCTTC

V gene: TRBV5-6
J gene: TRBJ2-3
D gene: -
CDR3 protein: CASSLSGSTDTQYF
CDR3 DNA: TGTGCCAGCAGCTTGAGCGGAAGCACAGATACGCAGTATTTT

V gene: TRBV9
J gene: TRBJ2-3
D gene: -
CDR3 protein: CASSGRDLYTQYF
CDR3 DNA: TGTGCCAGCAGCGGCCGGGACTTGTATACGCAGTATTTT

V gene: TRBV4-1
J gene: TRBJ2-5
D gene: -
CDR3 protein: CASSQEGGLVETQYF
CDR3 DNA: TGCGCCAGCAGCCAAGAGGGTGGCCTAGTGGAGACCCAGTACTTC

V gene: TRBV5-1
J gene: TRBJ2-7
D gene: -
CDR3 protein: CASSPRWFSYEQYF
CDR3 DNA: TGCGCCAGCAGCCCCCGGTGGTTCTCCTACGAGCAGTACTTC

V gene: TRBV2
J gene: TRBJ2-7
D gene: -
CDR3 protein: CASSEVGGLGEQYF
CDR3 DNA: TGTGCCAGCAGTGAAGTTGGGGGCTTGGGCGAGCAGTACTTC

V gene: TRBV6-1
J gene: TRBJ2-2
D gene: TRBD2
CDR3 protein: CASRGLAANTGELFF
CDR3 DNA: TGTGCCAGCAGAGGACTAGCGGCGAACACCGGGGAGCTGTTTTTT

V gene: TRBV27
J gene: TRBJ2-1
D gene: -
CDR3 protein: CASSLNSYNEQFF
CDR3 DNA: TGTGCCAGCAGTTTGAACTCTTACAATGAGCAGTTCTTC